This T cell receptor beta chain was sequenced during a study of shared clonotypes between healthy human individuals. This table comes from immunoSEQ multiplex PCR, and its TCRdb copy is limited to in-frame clones, with some not included. The sample contains roughly 520,000 clones, 90% to 96% of which appear only once. The CDR3 is 14 amino acids. The V segment lost 6 bases and the J segment 3 bases; nucleotides outside the gene matches: 8. CDR1 and CDR2 (germline): MDHEN, SYDVKM. The rearrangement links TRBV28 to TRBJ2-7; TRBD1 matches at 7 bases. The sequence came from a woman between 25 and 40 years old in good health. Material for sequencing was naive CD4+ T cells sorted from blood. As for subset: CD45RA+ positively selected. For the CDR3, the DNA is TGTGCCAGCAGAAATACAGGGGAAGTCTACGAGCAGTACTTC. Protein: CASRNTGEVYEQYF. The complete variable domain, with remaining parts taken from reference TRBV28 and TRBJ2-7, reads DVKVTQSSRYLVKRTGEKVFLECVQDMDHENMFWYRQDPGLGLRLIYFSYDVKMKEKGDIPEGYSVSREKKERFSLILESASTNQTSMYLCASRNTGEVYEQYFGPGTRLTVT.